Below are 6 T cell receptor beta chains sequenced from a single sample in a study of T cell clonality in common variable immunodeficiency. General study results and limits: Common variable immunodeficiency TCR beta sequences reportedly had fewer deletions and N-nucleotide insertions.

No antigen has been identified for these receptors. Produced via immunoSEQ multiplex PCR; TCRdb's table is partial and in-frame only. The sample shows fewer than 25,000 clones, none of them appearing just once. The sequenced sample consisted of peripheral blood mononuclear cells. Receptors originate from a human donor with common variable immunodeficiency.

This clone was found many times. The read ends 3 residues shy of where the CDR3 ends; the end is completed using the germline J gene. The gene calls are TRBV20-1 and TRBJ2-3, with a tentative D call TRBD1 (5 bases). This CDR3 is 14 amino acids long. Germline assignment: CDR1 DFQATT and CDR2 SNEGSKA (reference sequence). V lost 0 bases and J lost 4, with 11 bases in between. The CDR3 loop reads CSARDGRGSDTQYF. The sequenced CDR3 bases are TGCAGTGCTAGAGATGGAAGGGGATCAGATACG.

There are many counts of this clone. This CDR3 is CASSPNGGDTQYF. The sequenced CDR3 bases are TGTGCCAGCAGCCCGAACGGGGGTGATACG. The chain is built from TRBV11-3 and TRBJ2-3, with D maybe TRBD2 (6 bases). The sequence runs out 3 residues before the end of the CDR3; the remainder is reconstructed from the germline J gene. Trimming removed 5 bases from V and 6 bases from J, with 12 bases in between. CDR3 size: 13 residues. Germline CDR1 is SGHNT and CDR2 is YENEEA.

Concerning this clone: Sequencing ends 3 residues short of the CDR3 end; the germline J gene provides the rest. V is TRBV11-1 and J is TRBJ2-7; TRBD1 matches at 8 bases. The CDR3 runs to 15 residues. The V gene end was trimmed by 4 bases and the J gene end by 5 bases; junction bases not matched to a gene: 10. The germline V gene encodes CDR1 SGHAT and CDR2 FQDESV (reference sequence). The CDR3 DNA, read in part, is TGTGCCAGCAGCTCTCGGACAGGGCATTTCGACGAG. Translating gives CASSSRTGHFDE. The entire CDR3 sequence reads CASSSRTGHFDEQYF.

This clone qualifies as medium-sized (0.01 to 0.1%). The CDR3 goes on 3 residues after the read ends, and that part is filled in from the germline J gene. The genes are TRBV19 and TRBJ1-3, with no clear D. The length of the CDR3 is 12 residues. Germline-derived CDR1 and CDR2 are LNHDA and SQIVND (reference sequence). Trimming left V 8 bases short and J 4 bases short, with 9 bases between. CDR3 amino acids: CASGLGGNTIYF. The CDR3 DNA, read in part, is TGTGCCAGTGGCCTCGGGGGAAACACC. The whole variable domain, remainder taken from reference TRBV19 and TRBJ1-3, is DGGITQSPKYLFRKEGQNVTLSCEQNLNHDAMYWYRQDPGQGLRLIYYSQIVNDFQKGDIAEGYSVSREKKESFPLTVTSAQKNPTAFYLCASGLGGNTIYFGEGSWLTVV.

A word on this clone: The observed sequence ends 3 residues before the CDR3 terminus, with the missing tail filled in from the germline J gene. This sequence joins TRBV5-1 and TRBJ2-3, with TRBD2 identical over 8 bases. This CDR3 comprises 15 residues. With V trimmed by 2 bases and J by 5 bases, 7 bases remained unmatched. CDR1 SGHRS and CDR2 YFSETQ come from the germline V gene. CDR3 bases read: TGCGCCAGCAGCTTAGCGGGAGCTAAGGAAGATACG. As protein: CASSLAGAKEDT. The full CDR3 sequence reads CASSLAGAKEDTQYF.

In this sample, this clone turned up many times. The sequence runs out 3 residues before the end of the CDR3; the remainder is reconstructed from the germline J gene. The rearrangement links TRBV5-5 to TRBJ1-2, with 11 nucleotides matching TRBD1. CDR3 size: 14 residues. Germline V lookup: CDR1 SGHKS, CDR2 YYEKEE (reference sequence). The covered CDR3 bases are TGTGCCAGCAGACAAGGACAGGGGGCTGGCGGC. Its translation: CASRQGQGAGG. The CDR3 in its entirety is CASRQGQGAGGYTF.